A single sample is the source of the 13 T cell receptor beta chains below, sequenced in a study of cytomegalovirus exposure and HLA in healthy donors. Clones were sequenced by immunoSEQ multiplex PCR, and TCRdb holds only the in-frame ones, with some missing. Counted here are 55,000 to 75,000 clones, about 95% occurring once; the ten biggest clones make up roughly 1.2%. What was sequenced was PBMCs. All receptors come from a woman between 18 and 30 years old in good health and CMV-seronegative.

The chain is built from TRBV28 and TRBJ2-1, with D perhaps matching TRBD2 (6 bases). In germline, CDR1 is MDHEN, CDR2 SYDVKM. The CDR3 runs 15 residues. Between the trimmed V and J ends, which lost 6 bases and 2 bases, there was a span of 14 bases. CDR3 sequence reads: CASRTPGRPYNEQFF. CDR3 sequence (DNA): TGTGCCAGCAGGACCCCCGGGAGACCCTACAATGAGCAGTTCTTC.

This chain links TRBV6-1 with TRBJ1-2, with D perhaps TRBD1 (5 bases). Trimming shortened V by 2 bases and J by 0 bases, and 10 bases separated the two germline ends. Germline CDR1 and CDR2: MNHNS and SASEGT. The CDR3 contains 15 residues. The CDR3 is CASSELGLPNYGYTF. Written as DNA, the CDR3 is TGTGCCAGCAGTGAATTGGGACTACCTAACTATGGCTACACCTTC.

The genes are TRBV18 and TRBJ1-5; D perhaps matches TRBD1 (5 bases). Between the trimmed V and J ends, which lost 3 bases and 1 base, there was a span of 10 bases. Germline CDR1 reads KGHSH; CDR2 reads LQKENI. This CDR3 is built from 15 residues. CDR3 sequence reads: CASSPGGGSNQPQHF. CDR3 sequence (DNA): TGTGCCAGCTCACCGGGTGGGGGGAGCAATCAGCCCCAGCATTTT.

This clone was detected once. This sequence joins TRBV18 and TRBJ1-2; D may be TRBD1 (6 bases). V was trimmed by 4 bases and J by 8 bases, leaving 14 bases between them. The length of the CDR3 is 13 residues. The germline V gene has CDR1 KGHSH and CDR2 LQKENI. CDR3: CASSLSDSRGYTF. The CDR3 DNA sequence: TGTGCCAGCTCACTTTCGGACAGCAGAGGCTACACCTTC.

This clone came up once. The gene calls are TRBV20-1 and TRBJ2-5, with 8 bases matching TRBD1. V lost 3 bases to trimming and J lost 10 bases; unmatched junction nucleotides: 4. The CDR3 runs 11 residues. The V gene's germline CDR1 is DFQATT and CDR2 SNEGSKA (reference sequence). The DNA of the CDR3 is TGCAGTGCTAGCCCCGGGACAGGCCAGTACTTC. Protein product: CSASPGTGQYF.

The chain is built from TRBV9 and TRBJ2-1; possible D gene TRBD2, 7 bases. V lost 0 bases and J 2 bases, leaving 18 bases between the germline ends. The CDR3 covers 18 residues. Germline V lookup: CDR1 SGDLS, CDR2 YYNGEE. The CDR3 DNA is TGTGCCAGCAGCGTAGGGTTGGGGGGGCAGGGCCCCTACAATGAGCAGTTCTTC. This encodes CASSVGLGGQGPYNEQFF.

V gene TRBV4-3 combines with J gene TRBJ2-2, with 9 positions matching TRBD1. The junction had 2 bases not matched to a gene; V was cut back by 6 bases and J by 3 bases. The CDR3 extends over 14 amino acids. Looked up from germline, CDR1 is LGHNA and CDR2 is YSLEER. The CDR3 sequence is CASSRTGDTGELFF. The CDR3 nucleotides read TGCGCCAGCAGTCGGACAGGGGACACCGGGGAGCTGTTTTTT.

In DNA, the CDR3 is TGTGCCAGCAGTAACGGACAGGGGCCCGCCTCTGGGGCCAACGTCCTGACTTTC. It codes for CASSNGQGPASGANVLTF. V gene TRBV28 combines with J gene TRBJ2-6; TRBD1 agrees at 9 bases. This CDR3 has 18 residues. J was trimmed by 0 bases and V by 5 bases; bases with no gene match: 8. Germline assignment: CDR1 MDHEN and CDR2 SYDVKM.

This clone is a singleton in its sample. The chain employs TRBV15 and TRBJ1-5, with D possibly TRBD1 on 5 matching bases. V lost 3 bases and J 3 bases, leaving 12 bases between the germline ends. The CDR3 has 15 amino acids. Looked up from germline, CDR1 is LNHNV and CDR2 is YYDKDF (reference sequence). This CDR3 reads CATSSLRVANQPQHF. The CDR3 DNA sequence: TGTGCCACCAGCAGCCTCAGGGTGGCCAATCAGCCCCAGCATTTT.

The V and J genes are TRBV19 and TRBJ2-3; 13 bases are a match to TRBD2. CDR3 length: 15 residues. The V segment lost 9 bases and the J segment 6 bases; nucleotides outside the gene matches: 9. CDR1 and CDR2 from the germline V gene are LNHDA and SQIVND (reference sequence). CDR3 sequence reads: CASNQGLAGADTQYF. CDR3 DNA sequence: TGTGCCAGCAACCAAGGACTAGCGGGAGCCGATACGCAGTATTTT.

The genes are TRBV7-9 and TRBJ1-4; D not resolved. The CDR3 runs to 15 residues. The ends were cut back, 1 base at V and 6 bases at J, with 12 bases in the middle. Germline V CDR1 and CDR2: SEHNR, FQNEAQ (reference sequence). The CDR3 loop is CASSLGADTYEKLFF. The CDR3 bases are TGTGCCAGCAGCTTAGGGGCAGATACTTATGAAAAACTGTTTTTT.

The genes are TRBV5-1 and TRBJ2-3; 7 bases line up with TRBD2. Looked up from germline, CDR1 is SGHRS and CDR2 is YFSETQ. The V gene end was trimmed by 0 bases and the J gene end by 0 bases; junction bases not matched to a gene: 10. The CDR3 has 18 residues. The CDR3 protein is CASSLASGGSPSTDTQYF. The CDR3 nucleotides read TGCGCCAGCAGCTTGGCCAGTGGCGGGAGCCCTAGCACAGATACGCAGTATTTT.

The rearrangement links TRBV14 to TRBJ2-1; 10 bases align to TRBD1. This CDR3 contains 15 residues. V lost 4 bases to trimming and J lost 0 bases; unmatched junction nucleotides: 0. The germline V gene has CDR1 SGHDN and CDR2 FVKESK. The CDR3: CASSRTGGSYNEQFF. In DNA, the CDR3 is TGTGCCAGCAGCCGGACAGGGGGCTCCTACAATGAGCAGTTCTTC.